This T cell receptor (beta chain) was sequenced in a study of cytomegalovirus exposure and HLA in healthy donors. This PCR relied on a set of 60 Vbeta primers and 13 Jbeta primers. The protocol was immunoSEQ multiplex PCR, while the TCRdb copy is restricted to in-frame clones and leaves out a portion. The sample carries 270,000 or so clones, 86% recorded once. CDR1 and CDR2 (germline): SGHTS, YDEGEE. J lost 5 bases, V lost 4 bases, and 8 bases had no gene match. CDR3 length equals 15 residues. Input material: PBMCs. This chain connects TRBV5-8 to TRBJ1-4; TRBD1 matches 7 bases. The sequence was obtained from a man aged 40-49 years in good health and CMV-seropositive. DNA for the CDR3: TGTGCCAGCAGCCCGCCGGGACAGAAGAATGAAAAACTGTTTTTT. Protein: CASSPPGQKNEKLFF.